This entry is about one T cell receptor beta chain. This sample was taken from a study of OX40 agonist ivuxolimab in advanced cancers. The overall study: Among those treated, three patients had partial responses, one with hepatocellular carcinoma and two with cutaneous melanoma.

Germline V CDR1 and CDR2: SGHRS, YFSETQ. V lost 0 bases, J lost 1 base, and 10 bases lay in between. The CDR3 extends over 15 amino acids. Here immunoSEQ multiplex PCR was the method, and the copy in TCRdb shows in-frame clones only, minus some. The sample lists tens of thousands of clones; about 89% were seen once. The receptor was derived from an adult with an advanced solid tumor such as melanoma, head and neck, liver or kidney cancer. Sequenced here: CD4+ or CD8+ T cells sorted from blood, sampled in a trial of the OX40 agonist ivuxolimab. The V call is TRBV5-1, the J call TRBJ2-5; D uncertain. CDR3: CASSLDGDFQETQYF. Here the CDR3 DNA reads TGCGCCAGCAGCTTGGATGGAGACTTCCAAGAGACCCAGTACTTC.